This entry concerns a single T cell receptor beta chain. Its antigen is as yet unknown. The source of the sample is a study of blood T cells in healthy people across ages. Overall study findings and caveats: Roughly linear age-related decline in beta diversity appeared, significant by age roughly 40.

The use of a sample-barcoded 5' primer and a J-beta primer mix characterized a second PCR of roughly 6 to 11 cycles. TCRdb reanalysed the 5' RACE reads using MiXCR and keeps one entry per CDR3 protein. The sample shows under 750,000 distinct CDR3 sequences, under 55% of them seen only once. The receptor was derived from a man older than 75 in good health. The sample taken for sequencing was blood.

CDR3 nucleotide sequence: TGCGCCAGCAGCTTTACGGGGACAGGGGGCGCCCCGGCCACTGAAGCTTTCTTT. Its protein is CASSFTGTGGAPATEAFF. The chain recombines TRBV5-1 with TRBJ1-1; 12 bases fit TRBD1. V gave up 2 bases and J gave up 4 bases; unmatched junction bases: 12. Germline CDR1 SGHRS, CDR2 YFSETQ. The CDR3 runs to 18 residues.